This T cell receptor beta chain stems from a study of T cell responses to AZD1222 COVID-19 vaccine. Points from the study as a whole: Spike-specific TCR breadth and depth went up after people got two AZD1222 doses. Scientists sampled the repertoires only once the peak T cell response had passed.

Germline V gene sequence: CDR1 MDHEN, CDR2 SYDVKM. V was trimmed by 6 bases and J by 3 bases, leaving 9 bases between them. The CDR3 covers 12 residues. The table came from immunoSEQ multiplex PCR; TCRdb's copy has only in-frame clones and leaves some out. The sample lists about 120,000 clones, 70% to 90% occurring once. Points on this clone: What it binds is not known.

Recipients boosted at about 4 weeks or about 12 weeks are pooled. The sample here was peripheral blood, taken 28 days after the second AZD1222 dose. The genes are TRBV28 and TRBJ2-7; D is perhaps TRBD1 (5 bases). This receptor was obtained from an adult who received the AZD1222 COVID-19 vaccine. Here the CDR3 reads CASRPRGYEQYF. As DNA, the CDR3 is TGTGCCAGCAGACCTAGGGGCTACGAGCAGTACTTC.